The text below deals with one T cell receptor beta chain. The antigen this receptor binds is unknown. Per-base qualities were not stored, and no clone one base away is much larger. From the cysteine through the phenylalanine, the CDR3 covers 15 amino acids. Here the CDR3 DNA is all that survives: 45 bases in frame from base 1. V lost 3 bases and J lost 4 bases, and the count of bases not matched to a germline gene is 8. CDR1 and CDR2, looked up from the germline V gene, are MNHNS and SASEGT. The data were taken from a study of blood T cell repertoires in COVID-19 (dated by TCRdb to about 2020). With respect to the entire study: Samples covering the acute and convalescent phases of COVID-19 were provided by collaborators in the United States, Italy and Spain. Where HLA class I and class II types were available, the types were taken from metadata supplied by the sample provider, not from assay-based typing. The material from the prospective study consisted of cDNA or gDNA derived from T cells, B-cell-depleted T cells, or PBMCs. Samples came from the ongoing ImmuneRACE study (first 160 participants) plus 1,254 subjects from 6 global collaborators. Deeply sampled blood TCRbeta repertoires from subjects exposed to, actively infected with, or recovered from COVID-19 were included in the dataset. Sample metadata almost always included a de-identified subject ID, COVID-19 status, age in years and sex. The repertoires were released in a freely available public database intended as a resource for research on the immune response to SARS-CoV-2. Here is what the overall study found, with its caveats: How much clinical and demographic metadata was included differed by source and by participant, and the metadata was provided uncurated.

Each collaborating institution followed its own protocols to collect whole blood in K2EDTA tubes. Collaborator samples were shipped for TCRbeta analysis as frozen whole blood, isolated PBMCs, or DNA extracted from either sample type. The immunoSEQ Assay, a bias-controlled multiplex PCR, was used to amplify TCRbeta CDR3 regions from genomic DNA. Concerning the study's data processing: Nucleated cell counts per sample were estimated from amplification of reference gene primers within the assay. Sequence reads were collapsed and filtered to measure the absolute abundance of every unique TCRbeta CDR3 rearrangement. For each sample, productive Simpson clonality was calculated as the square root of Simpson's diversity index over productive rearrangements. The source is immuneACCESS, and TCRdb retained only in-frame sequences with V and J called. Part of the clones is not carried over; for the studies checked, unresolved V genes explain less than half of this, and the remainder is unexplained. V and J calls and clone size come straight from that table; D and trimming were deduced from the DNA. This sample holds 31,000 or so clones; roughly 89% were observed only once. The ten largest clones capture approximately 1.5% of the sample.

Sequenced sample: peripheral blood. This TCR was sampled from a man in his 60s with active COVID-19. The chain links TRBV6-1 with TRBJ1-1, with 7 middle bases fitting TRBD1. The CDR3 corresponds to CASSDRGAPRTEAFF. DNA sequence: TGTGCCAGCAGTGACAGGGGGGCTCCCCGCACTGAAGCTTTCTTT.